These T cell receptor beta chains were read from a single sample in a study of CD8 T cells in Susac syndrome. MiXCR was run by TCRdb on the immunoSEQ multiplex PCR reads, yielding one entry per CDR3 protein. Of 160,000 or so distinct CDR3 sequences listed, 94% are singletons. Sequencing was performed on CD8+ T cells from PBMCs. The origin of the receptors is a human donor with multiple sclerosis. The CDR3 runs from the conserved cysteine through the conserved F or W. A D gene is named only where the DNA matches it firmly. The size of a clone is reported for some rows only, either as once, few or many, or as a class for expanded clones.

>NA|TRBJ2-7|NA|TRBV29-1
TGCAGCACCAAGACAGGACCCTACGAGCAGTACTTC
CSTKTGPYEQYF
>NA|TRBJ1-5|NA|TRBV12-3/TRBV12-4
TGTGCCAGCAGTTTGATAGCAGGGGAAGATCAGCCCCAGCATTTT
CASSLIAGEDQPQHF
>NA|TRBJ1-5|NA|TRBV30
TGTGCCTGGAGTGGAGGGGTTAGCAATCAGCCCCAGCATTTT
CAWSGGVSNQPQHF
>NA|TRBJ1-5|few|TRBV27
TGTGCCAGCAGTTTTGGGGGGGTACAGCCCCAGCATTTT
CASSFGGVQPQHF
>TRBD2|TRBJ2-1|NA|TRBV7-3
TGTGCCAGCAGCTCAGGGACTACGGGAAATGAGCAGTTCTTC
CASSSGTTGNEQFF
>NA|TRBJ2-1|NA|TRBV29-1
TGCAGCGCCCTGGGACAAGACAGCAACAATGAGCAGTTCTTC
CSALGQDSNNEQFF
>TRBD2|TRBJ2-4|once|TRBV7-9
TGTGCCAGCAGCCCCCCGGCGGGACTAGCGGGGCGAGCCAAAAACATTCAGTACTTC
CASSPPAGLAGRAKNIQYF
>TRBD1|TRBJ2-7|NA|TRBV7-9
TGTGCCAGTAGACAGGGGGCCCACGAGCAGTACTTC
CASRQGAHEQYF
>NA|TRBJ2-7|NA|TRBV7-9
TGTGCCAGCAGTCCCGGATTAGGTCAGTACTTC
CASSPGLGQYF
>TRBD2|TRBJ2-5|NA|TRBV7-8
TGTGCCAGCAGCTTAGCCATAGCGGGGGCCTGGGGGGAGACCCAGTACTTC
CASSLAIAGAWGETQYF
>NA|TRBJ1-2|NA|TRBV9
TGTGCCAGCAGCGTTAGCGCTAACTATGGCTACACCTTC
CASSVSANYGYTF
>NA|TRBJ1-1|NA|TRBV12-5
TGTGCTAGTGCGAGGCCTGAAGCTTTCTTT
CASARPEAFF
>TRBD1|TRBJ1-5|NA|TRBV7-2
TGTGCCAGCAGCGGAAGACAGGGTCGCGATCAGCCCCAGCATTTT
CASSGRQGRDQPQHF
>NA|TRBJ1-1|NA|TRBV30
TGTGCCTGGAGTGTTGCTGAAGCTTTCTTT
CAWSVAEAFF
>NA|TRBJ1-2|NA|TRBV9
TGTGCCAGCAGCGTAAGGGACACGGATGGCTACACCTTC
CASSVRDTDGYTF
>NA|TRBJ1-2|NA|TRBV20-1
TGCAGTGCTAGGGGCATTAACTATGGCTACACCTTC
CSARGINYGYTF
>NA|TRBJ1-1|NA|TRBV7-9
TGTGCCAGTTCCTATGGGTTTACTGAAGCTTTCTTT
CASSYGFTEAFF